A selection of T cell receptor beta chains follows, all from one sample in a study of blood T cells in healthy people across ages. TCRdb processed the 5' RACE reads anew with MiXCR; each CDR3 protein has one entry. The repertoire holds about 1.8 million distinct CDR3 sequences, with around 50% as singletons. Specimen: blood. The receptors come from a middle-aged woman in good health. Each CDR3 is given with its conserved first and last residue. A D gene is named only where the DNA matches it firmly. The size field is filled for only some rows; it gives once, few, many or a size class.

clone_size: -; d_call: TRBD1; v_call: TRBV6-2/TRBV6-3; j_call: TRBJ2-6; cdr3_length: 20; cdr3_aa: CASRIVLGDSPISGANVLTF; cdr3_nt: TGTGCCAGCAGAATAGTGCTCGGGGACAGTCCGATTTCTGGGGCCAACGTCCTGACTTTC
clone_size: -; d_call: -; v_call: TRBV18; j_call: TRBJ2-1; cdr3_length: 12; cdr3_aa: CASSMDGREQFF; cdr3_nt: TGTGCCAGCTCTATGGATGGCCGTGAGCAGTTCTTC
clone_size: -; d_call: -; v_call: TRBV28; j_call: TRBJ2-7; cdr3_length: 12; cdr3_aa: CASSTSYYEQYF; cdr3_nt: TGTGCCAGCAGTACCAGCTACTACGAGCAGTACTTC
clone_size: -; d_call: -; v_call: TRBV28; j_call: TRBJ2-2; cdr3_length: 13; cdr3_aa: CAATTDELGELFF; cdr3_nt: TGTGCGGCGACGACAGACGAGCTCGGGGAGCTGTTTTTT
clone_size: -; d_call: -; v_call: TRBV6-2/TRBV6-3; j_call: TRBJ2-1; cdr3_length: 16; cdr3_aa: CASSYGALGSYNEQFF; cdr3_nt: TGTGCCAGCAGTTACGGGGCACTCGGCTCCTACAATGAGCAGTTCTTC
clone_size: -; d_call: -; v_call: TRBV2; j_call: TRBJ2-1; cdr3_length: 16; cdr3_aa: CAGSERGPGRGNEQFF; cdr3_nt: TGTGCCGGCAGTGAAAGGGGGCCAGGGAGGGGCAATGAGCAGTTCTTC
clone_size: -; d_call: TRBD2; v_call: TRBV20-1; j_call: TRBJ2-5; cdr3_length: 15; cdr3_aa: CSARDQRLAEETQYF; cdr3_nt: TGCAGTGCTAGAGATCAGCGGCTAGCGGAAGAGACCCAGTACTTC
clone_size: -; d_call: -; v_call: TRBV5-1; j_call: TRBJ1-2; cdr3_length: 12; cdr3_aa: CASSNGTWGYTF; cdr3_nt: TGCGCCAGCAGCAACGGGACCTGGGGCTACACCTTC
clone_size: -; d_call: TRBD1; v_call: TRBV4-1; j_call: TRBJ2-5; cdr3_length: 16; cdr3_aa: CASSQPGGQGQETQYF; cdr3_nt: TGCGCCAGCAGCCAGCCAGGAGGACAGGGCCAAGAGACCCAGTACTTC
clone_size: -; d_call: -; v_call: TRBV20-1; j_call: TRBJ1-2; cdr3_length: 15; cdr3_aa: CSASQDGGLNYGYTF; cdr3_nt: TGCAGTGCTAGTCAGGACGGCGGTCTTAACTATGGCTACACCTTC
clone_size: -; d_call: -; v_call: TRBV28; j_call: TRBJ1-5; cdr3_length: 15; cdr3_aa: CASSAPGDTNQPQHF; cdr3_nt: TGTGCCAGCAGCGCCCCCGGGGATACTAATCAGCCCCAGCATTTT
clone_size: -; d_call: -; v_call: TRBV9; j_call: TRBJ1-5; cdr3_length: 15; cdr3_aa: CASSAAGTIGQPQHF; cdr3_nt: TGTGCCAGCAGCGCAGCCGGGACGATTGGTCAGCCCCAGCATTTT
clone_size: few; d_call: -; v_call: TRBV27; j_call: TRBJ2-3; cdr3_length: 13; cdr3_aa: CASSYVGSDTQYF; cdr3_nt: TGTGCCAGCAGTTACGTGGGCTCAGATACGCAGTATTTT
clone_size: -; d_call: -; v_call: TRBV5-6; j_call: TRBJ1-4; cdr3_length: 16; cdr3_aa: CASSLDPNRVGEKLFF; cdr3_nt: TGTGCCAGCAGCTTGGATCCGAACAGGGTTGGAGAAAAACTGTTTTTT
clone_size: -; d_call: TRBD2; v_call: TRBV27; j_call: TRBJ2-7; cdr3_length: 14; cdr3_aa: CASSLWAGAYEQYF; cdr3_nt: TGTGCCAGCAGTTTATGGGCGGGAGCCTACGAGCAGTACTTC
clone_size: -; d_call: TRBD1; v_call: TRBV5-6; j_call: TRBJ2-1; cdr3_length: 15; cdr3_aa: CASTLPGQGLYEQFF; cdr3_nt: TGTGCCAGCACCCTCCCGGGACAGGGTTTGTATGAGCAGTTCTTC
clone_size: -; d_call: -; v_call: TRBV12-3/TRBV12-4; j_call: TRBJ1-2; cdr3_length: 15; cdr3_aa: CASGRGRIERYGYTF; cdr3_nt: TGTGCCAGCGGACGAGGGAGGATTGAGAGATATGGCTACACCTTC
clone_size: -; d_call: -; v_call: TRBV20-1; j_call: TRBJ1-1; cdr3_length: 12; cdr3_aa: CSAFRGSTEPFF; cdr3_nt: TGCAGTGCTTTTAGGGGGAGCACTGAACCTTTCTTT
clone_size: -; d_call: TRBD1; v_call: TRBV20-1; j_call: TRBJ2-3; cdr3_length: 15; cdr3_aa: CSARTGQGAADTQYF; cdr3_nt: TGCAGTGCTAGAACGGGACAGGGGGCCGCAGATACGCAGTATTTT
clone_size: few; d_call: TRBD1; v_call: TRBV18; j_call: TRBJ2-1; cdr3_length: 16; cdr3_aa: CASSPPRGLSYNEQFF; cdr3_nt: TGTGCCAGCTCACCACCCAGGGGGCTCAGCTACAATGAGCAGTTCTTC
clone_size: once; d_call: -; v_call: TRBV5-1; j_call: TRBJ1-1; cdr3_length: 16; cdr3_aa: CASSLAIGTGNTEAFF; cdr3_nt: TGCGCCAGCAGCTTGGCCATCGGGACGGGGAACACTGAAGCTTTCTTT
clone_size: -; d_call: -; v_call: TRBV20-1; j_call: TRBJ2-3; cdr3_length: 14; cdr3_aa: CSARDPAPGSTQYF; cdr3_nt: TGCAGTGCTAGGGACCCAGCGCCGGGAAGTACGCAGTATTTT
clone_size: -; d_call: -; v_call: TRBV6-5; j_call: TRBJ1-6; cdr3_length: 13; cdr3_aa: CASSRGRASPLHF; cdr3_nt: TGTGCCAGCAGTCGGGGACGGGCTTCACCCCTCCACTTT
clone_size: -; d_call: TRBD2; v_call: TRBV12-3/TRBV12-4; j_call: TRBJ2-3; cdr3_length: 18; cdr3_aa: CASSPGEEGLAVTDTQYF; cdr3_nt: TGTGCCAGCAGCCCCGGAGAGGAGGGACTAGCGGTGACAGATACGCAGTATTTT
clone_size: -; d_call: -; v_call: TRBV6-5; j_call: TRBJ2-1; cdr3_length: 14; cdr3_aa: CASSPGVSYNERFF; cdr3_nt: TGTGCCAGCAGCCCCGGCGTGTCCTACAATGAGCGGTTCTTC
clone_size: -; d_call: -; v_call: TRBV6-2/TRBV6-3; j_call: TRBJ2-4; cdr3_length: 18; cdr3_aa: CASSYPVRRGIAKNIQYF; cdr3_nt: TGTGCCAGCAGTTACCCAGTCCGCCGCGGGATAGCCAAAAACATTCAGTACTTC
clone_size: -; d_call: TRBD2; v_call: TRBV27; j_call: TRBJ2-7; cdr3_length: 18; cdr3_aa: CASSTEPGLAGLAYEQYF; cdr3_nt: TGTGCCAGCAGCACCGAGCCCGGACTAGCGGGGCTCGCCTACGAGCAGTACTTC
clone_size: -; d_call: TRBD2; v_call: TRBV7-7; j_call: TRBJ2-5; cdr3_length: 15; cdr3_aa: CASSPRAGLQETQYF; cdr3_nt: TGTGCTAGCAGCCCGCGAGCGGGGTTACAAGAGACCCAGTACTTC
clone_size: many; d_call: TRBD1; v_call: TRBV7-2; j_call: TRBJ2-7; cdr3_length: 14; cdr3_aa: CASSTRQGGYEQYF; cdr3_nt: TGTGCCAGCAGCACCCGACAGGGGGGGTACGAGCAGTACTTC